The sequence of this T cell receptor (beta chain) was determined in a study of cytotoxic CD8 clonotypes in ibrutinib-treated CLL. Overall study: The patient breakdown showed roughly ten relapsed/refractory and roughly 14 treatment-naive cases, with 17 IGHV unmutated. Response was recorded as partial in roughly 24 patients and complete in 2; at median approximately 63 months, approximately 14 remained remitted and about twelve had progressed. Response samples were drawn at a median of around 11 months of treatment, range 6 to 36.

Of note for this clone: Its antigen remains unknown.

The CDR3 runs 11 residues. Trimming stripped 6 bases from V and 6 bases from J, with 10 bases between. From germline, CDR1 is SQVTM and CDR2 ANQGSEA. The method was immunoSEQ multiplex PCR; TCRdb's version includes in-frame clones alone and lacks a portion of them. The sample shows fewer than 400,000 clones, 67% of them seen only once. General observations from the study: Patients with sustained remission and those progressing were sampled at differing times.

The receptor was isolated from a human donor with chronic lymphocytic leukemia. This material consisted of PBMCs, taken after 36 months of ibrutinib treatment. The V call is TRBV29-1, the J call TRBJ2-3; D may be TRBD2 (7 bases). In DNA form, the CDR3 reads TGCAGCGTGGGGGGGCGGGATACGCAGTATTTT. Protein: CSVGGRDTQYF.